This record looks at one T cell receptor (beta chain) sequence and its context. This sample stems from a study of blood T cell repertoires in COVID-19. About the research overall: Samples of COVID-19 (acute and convalescent) were obtained from the United States, Italy and Spain.

Original processing methods: Nucleated cell number was recorded as an estimate derived from reference gene primer amplification. Profiling relied on immunoSEQ multiplex PCR, and the TCRdb table lists in-frame clones only, not all of them. The DNA gave D and trimming, while V, J and clone size come from that table. The sample includes some 70,000 clones, 88% of them seen just once. The CDR3 is 15 residues long. J was trimmed by 4 bases and V by 6 bases; bases with no gene match: 12. Looked up from germline, CDR1 is MNHEY and CDR2 is SMNVEV (reference sequence). The source material was peripheral blood. This clonotype was sampled from a human donor in a cohort sampled during active COVID-19. V usage is TRBV27 and J usage is TRBJ2-7; TRBD2 aligns across 7 bases. The DNA for the CDR3 is TGTGCCAGCAGCACACGGGAGGCGGGGAAGTACGAGCAGTACTTC. Residues: CASSTREAGKYEQYF.